These 20 T cell receptor beta chains were all obtained from the same sample, sequenced in a study of blood T cell repertoires in COVID-19. Repertoires were generated with immunoSEQ multiplex PCR, while TCRdb's copy carries only in-frame clones and drops some. This table has 30,000 or so clones, 88% appearing once. The specimen sequenced was peripheral blood. The receptors were sampled from a human donor in a cohort sampled during active COVID-19.

The CDR3 DNA reads TGTGCCAGCAGCACTAGCGGCAGACAGTCGCTCTACGAGCAGTACTTC. It encodes CASSTSGRQSLYEQYF. The rearrangement links TRBV7-9 to TRBJ2-7; TRBD2 matches at 8 bases. Germline CDR1 SEHNR, CDR2 FQNEAQ (reference sequence). J was trimmed by 3 bases and V by 5 bases; bases with no gene match: 12. The CDR3 sequence is 16 residues long. The full variable domain, completed using reference TRBV7-9 and TRBJ2-7, is DTGVSQNPRHKITKRGQNVTFRCDPISEHNRLYWYRQTLGQGPEFLTYFQNEAQLEKSRLLSDRFSAERPKGSFSTLEIQRTEQGDSAMYLCASSTSGRQSLYEQYFGPGTRLTVT.

This chain connects TRBV21-1 to TRBJ2-7; the D segment call TRBD1 is taken from the table without a DNA check. TRBV21-1 is designated a pseudogene. This CDR3 has 17 residues. The CDR3 nucleotides read TGTGCCAGCGCGCGTTTCACCGGGACACACTACTCCTACGAGCAGTACTTC. This encodes CASARFTGTHYSYEQYF.

This chain joins TRBV6-5 and TRBJ2-7, with 7 bases that match TRBD1. The CDR3 is made up of 14 amino acids. V lost 2 bases and J lost 2; bases outside the gene matches: 3. CDR1 and CDR2 from the germline V gene are MNHEY and SVGAGI. CDR3: CASSYDDRAYEQYF. The CDR3 coding sequence is TGTGCCAGCAGTTACGACGACAGGGCCTACGAGCAGTACTTC.

The rearrangement uses TRBV6-2 or TRBV6-3 and TRBJ2-5; D may be TRBD2 (5 bases). The V gene's germline CDR1 is MNHEY and CDR2 SVGEGT. This CDR3 has 14 residues. V shed 5 bases and J shed 4 bases, with 14 bases lying between them. In DNA, the CDR3 is TGTGCCAGCAGTCGAAATAGCCGGGGAGAGACCCAGTACTTC. It translates to CASSRNSRGETQYF.

J is TRBJ2-1 and V is TRBV7-9; 11 bases map to TRBD2. This CDR3 has 16 amino acids. The V gene end was trimmed by 4 bases and the J gene end by 0 bases; junction bases not matched to a gene: 2. Germline V gives CDR1 SEHNR, CDR2 FQNEAQ (reference sequence). DNA for the CDR3: TGTGCCAGCAGCTCGACTAGCGGGGCCTCCTACAATGAGCAGTTCTTC. It encodes CASSSTSGASYNEQFF.

V and J are TRBV2 and TRBJ2-3; 9 positions match TRBD2. The trim removed 3 bases at V and 0 bases at J, leaving 4 bases unmatched. This CDR3 is built from 16 residues. Looked up from germline, CDR1 is SNHLY and CDR2 is FYNNEI. CDR3 amino acids: CASSDSLAGSTDTQYF. In DNA, the CDR3 is TGTGCCAGCAGTGATAGTCTAGCGGGGAGCACAGATACGCAGTATTTT.

This clone was observed a handful of times. The chain is built from TRBV6-6 and TRBJ2-7; a possible D gene is TRBD2 (6 bases). The V gene lost 2 bases and the J gene lost 0 bases, with 8 bases spanning the gap. Germline assignment: CDR1 MNHNY and CDR2 SVGAGI (reference sequence). CDR3 length: 14 residues. This CDR3 reads CASSYRGSSYEQYF. The CDR3 coding sequence is TGTGCCAGCAGTTACCGGGGGAGCTCCTACGAGCAGTACTTC.

The chain uses TRBV12-3 or TRBV12-4 and TRBJ1-1; 7 nucleotides align to TRBD1. This CDR3 region has 13 residues. Losses at the gene ends were 4 bases for V and 5 bases for J; bases not matched to a gene: 4. The CDR3: CASSSIQGTEAFF. The CDR3 region has the DNA TGTGCCAGCAGTTCCATACAGGGGACTGAAGCTTTCTTT.

CDR3: CASSPMTSADTQYF. The CDR3 bases are TGTGCCAGCAGCCCAATGACTAGCGCAGATACGCAGTATTTT. The chain recombines TRBV7-8 with TRBJ2-3; 8 bases are shared with TRBD2. The germline CDR1 and CDR2 sequences are SGHVS and FQNEAQ. The CDR3 has 14 amino acids. V shed 5 bases, J shed 4 bases, and the junction held 5 bases outside the gene matches.

The chain is built from TRBV11-3 and TRBJ2-3; D is perhaps TRBD2 (6 bases). This CDR3 has 16 residues. Trimming left V 6 bases short and J 0 bases short, with 16 bases between. Germline CDR1 and CDR2: SGHNT and YENEEA. CDR3 in amino acids: CASRSGVGESTDTQYF. The CDR3 coding sequence is TGTGCCAGCAGGTCGGGAGTTGGGGAAAGCACAGATACGCAGTATTTT.

A single count supports this clone. The chain links TRBV19 to TRBJ1-5; D gene uncertain. Trimming left V 0 bases short and J 2 bases short, with 11 bases between. CDR1 and CDR2 from the germline V gene are LNHDA and SQIVND (reference sequence). The CDR3 totals 16 residues. This CDR3 reads CASSIEGRRRNQPQHF. The CDR3 DNA sequence: TGTGCCAGTAGTATAGAAGGGAGGCGGCGCAATCAGCCCCAGCATTTT.

This sequence joins TRBV29-1 and TRBJ1-1; D possibly corresponds to TRBD1 (6 bases). The CDR3 covers 13 residues. The ends were cut back, 6 bases at V and 3 bases at J, with 14 bases in the middle. Germline CDR1 SQVTM, CDR2 ANQGSEA. The CDR3 is CSVKQGGDTEAFF. CDR3 in DNA: TGCAGCGTGAAACAGGGAGGGGACACTGAAGCTTTCTTT.

The chain carries TRBV5-1 and TRBJ1-5; 7 nucleotides agree with TRBD1. The V segment lost 4 bases and the J segment 6 bases; nucleotides outside the gene matches: 7. Germline lookup yields CDR1 SGHRS and CDR2 YFSETQ. The CDR3 spans 14 residues. The CDR3, as DNA: TGCGCCAGCAGCCCCGGACAGGCGGGTCAGCCCCAGCATTTT. Its protein product is CASSPGQAGQPQHF.

The chain has TRBV7-9 and TRBJ2-7, with 7 bases aligning to TRBD1. This CDR3 has 16 amino acids. J gave up 4 bases and V 4 bases, and 13 bases lay outside the gene matches. Germline V gene data show CDR1 as SEHNR and CDR2 as FQNEAQ (reference sequence). The CDR3 here is CASSSRSGTENYEQYF. The CDR3 nucleotides are TGTGCCAGCAGCTCGAGATCCGGGACAGAAAATTACGAGCAGTACTTC.

The chain carries TRBV28 and TRBJ1-5; D gene uncertain. CDR3 size: 15 residues. Germline loops: CDR1 MDHEN, CDR2 SYDVKM. Deletions cut 6 bases from V and 2 bases from J, with 14 bases between. This CDR3 reads CASSVRLGRNQPQHF. CDR3 in DNA: TGTGCCAGCAGCGTTCGACTCGGCCGCAATCAGCCCCAGCATTTT.

This clone was picked up a small number of times. CDR3 sequence: CSVEVRGSLSYEQYF. DNA of the CDR3: TGCAGCGTTGAAGTACGGGGGTCTCTTTCCTACGAGCAGTACTTC. This chain connects TRBV29-1 to TRBJ2-7, with D possibly matching TRBD2 (6 bases). The CDR3 totals 15 residues. V lost 1 base and J lost 1, with 14 bases in between. The germline CDR1 and CDR2 sequences are SQVTM and ANQGSEA.

This chain links TRBV5-1 with TRBJ2-3; TRBD1 might be the D (5 bases). Germline V gives CDR1 SGHRS, CDR2 YFSETQ. Between the trimmed V and J ends, which lost 0 bases and 6 bases, there was a span of 8 bases. CDR3 length: 13 amino acids. CDR3 DNA: TGCGCCAGCAGCTTGGGACAGATGGATACGCAGTATTTT. Residues: CASSLGQMDTQYF.

This chain links TRBV7-6 with TRBJ2-5; D gene uncertain. V was cut by 3 bases and J by 1 base, with 12 bases left in between. The germline gives CDR1 SGHVS, CDR2 FNYEAQ. This CDR3 contains 15 residues. CDR3 sequence reads: CASSFSAGSQETQYF. The CDR3 coding sequence is TGTGCCAGCAGCTTTTCCGCCGGGTCCCAAGAGACCCAGTACTTC. Using reference TRBV7-6 and TRBJ2-5 for the parts outside the CDR3, the full variable domain is GAGVSQSPRYKVTKRGQDVALRCDPISGHVSLYWYRQALGQGPEFLTYFNYEAQQDKSGLPNDRFSAERPEGSISTLTIQRTEQRDSAMYRCASSFSAGSQETQYFGPGTRLLVL.

The chain combines TRBV4-1 with TRBJ2-2, with TRBD1 matching 7 bases. J was trimmed by 0 bases and V by 2 bases; bases with no gene match: 3. Germline CDR1 reads MGHRA; CDR2 reads YSYEKL. This CDR3 spans 16 amino acids. The CDR3 coding sequence is TGCGCCAGCAGCCAAACCGGGACAGCGAACACCGGGGAGCTGTTTTTT. It codes for CASSQTGTANTGELFF.

The genes are TRBV29-1 and TRBJ2-1; 7 bases line up with TRBD1. This CDR3 is 11 amino acids long. The ends lost 5 bases at V and 8 bases at J; junction bases unmatched: 3. Per germline, CDR1 SQVTM and CDR2 ANQGSEA. This chain's CDR3 is CSVPTGYEQFF. In DNA, the CDR3 is TGCAGCGTTCCGACAGGGTATGAGCAGTTCTTC.